This paragraph reports one T cell receptor beta chain. The antigen is undetermined. Profiled with immunoSEQ multiplex PCR; TCRdb holds only in-frame clones, not every one. The sample holds about 610,000 clones, more than 95% seen once. The record originates from a study of shared clonotypes between healthy human individuals. Study-wide points: Among donors, clonotype sharing was expected to be affected by sequencing depth.

From germline, CDR1 is MDHEN and CDR2 SYDVKM. The length of the CDR3 is 14 residues. The germline V and J ends were trimmed by 2 bases and 5 bases, with 10 bases remaining between them. This sequence was found in a woman aged 30 to 39 in good health. The J gene is TRBJ1-5, the V gene TRBV28; D remains ambiguous. The sample was naive CD4+ T cells sorted from blood. The subset denotes: CD45RA+ positively selected. The CDR3 bases are TGTGCCAGCAGTTTAGGTTGGGGTGATCAGCCCCAGCATTTT. Protein sequence: CASSLGWGDQPQHF. The full variable domain, rest sourced from reference TRBV28 and TRBJ1-5, is DVKVTQSSRYLVKRTGEKVFLECVQDMDHENMFWYRQDPGLGLRLIYFSYDVKMKEKGDIPEGYSVSREKKERFSLILESASTNQTSMYLCASSLGWGDQPQHFGDGTRLSIL.